One TCR beta chain is described in this entry. Antigen: not known. These data originate in a study of T-cell reconstitution after alpha-beta-depleted transplantation in children. Points from the study as a whole: T-cell counts and diversity at one year post-transplant came mainly from newly produced T cells. Several patients had high TCRbeta diversity at day 60; it came from surviving recipient T cells and thymic progenitors. Alpha-beta T cells about two months after transplant reportedly derived from several hundred expanded graft clones.

TCRbeta library construction was performed incorporating unique molecular identifiers. In TCRdb, the PCR reads were re-called with MiXCR into one record per CDR3 protein. This table holds around 500,000 distinct CDR3 sequences, around 23% found once. V was trimmed by 9 bases and J by 3 bases, leaving 11 bases between them. CDR3 size: 13 residues. V and J are TRBV12-3 or TRBV12-4 and TRBJ2-2; the D gene is possibly TRBD1 (6 bases). Specimen: PBMCs, mostly from graft donor cells, collected 360 days after TCRalphabeta/CD19-depleted stem cell transplant. The receptor was derived from a boy under two years old who had a stem cell transplant for acute myeloid leukemia, so the T cells may come from the graft donor. CDR3 DNA: TGTGCCAGTAGACAGGCGCACACCGGGGAGCTGTTTTTT. It encodes CASRQAHTGELFF.